The rows below give T cell receptor beta chains drawn from one sample of a study of PD-1 blockade in classical Hodgkin lymphoma. Generated by immunoSEQ multiplex PCR, the TCRdb table keeps only in-frame clones and is missing some. This table holds around 42,000 clones, approximately 71% found once. The source material was peripheral blood mononuclear cells (PBMCs), sampled at baseline. Every receptor here comes from a human donor with classical Hodgkin lymphoma. CDR3s include the opening cysteine and the closing phenylalanine or tryptophan. The D gene is left open where the match is weak. A clone size is listed for some rows: how often the clone was seen (once, few, many), or a class if it is expanded.

v_gene,j_gene,abundance,d_gene,CDR3nt,CDR3aa
TRBV16,TRBJ1-1,NA,TRBD1,TGTGCCAGCAGCCATTTTACAGGGGGCGCCCCTGAAGCTTTCTTT,CASSHFTGGAPEAFF
TRBV5-4,TRBJ1-3,NA,NA,TGTGCCAGCAGCTTGGCCCGGGGGGCACCTGGAAACACCATATATTTT,CASSLARGAPGNTIYF
TRBV19,TRBJ2-3,NA,NA,TGTGCCAGTAGTATAGGTTCCCGTAGCACAGATACGCAGTATTTT,CASSIGSRSTDTQYF
TRBV19,TRBJ2-1,NA,TRBD2,TGTGCCAGTAGACTAAAAGGCCTAGCGGGGTTTAATGAGCAGTTCTTC,CASRLKGLAGFNEQFF
TRBV28,TRBJ1-4,NA,NA,TGTGCCAGCAGCCTCAGGGATTTCACGACTAATGAAAAACTGTTTTTT,CASSLRDFTTNEKLFF
TRBV9,TRBJ1-2,NA,NA,TGTGCCAGCAGCGGTAGCCGGGGCAGAGATAACTATGGCTACACCTTC,CASSGSRGRDNYGYTF
TRBV7-7,TRBJ2-1,NA,TRBD1,TGTGCCAGCAGCGTGACAGGGGCTCTAGGGGATGAGCAGTTCTTC,CASSVTGALGDEQFF
TRBV4-3,TRBJ1-2,NA,NA,TGCGCCAGCAGCCAAGATCCACCCGCAGGGGTATCGTATGGCTACACCTTC,CASSQDPPAGVSYGYTF
TRBV19,TRBJ2-7,NA,NA,TGTGCCAGTAGTATTAAGGTCTACTACGAGCAGTACTTC,CASSIKVYYEQYF
TRBV7-6,TRBJ2-7,NA,TRBD1,TGTGCCAGCAGCTCTTCCGGACAGGACTACGAGCAGTACTTC,CASSSSGQDYEQYF
TRBV27,TRBJ2-2,few,NA,TGTGCCAGCAGTTTAGGATGGGCAGGAAGATATGACGGGGAGCTGTTTTTT,CASSLGWAGRYDGELFF
TRBV19,TRBJ2-3,NA,NA,TGTGCCAGTAGTATAAGGGGAGGCGTTACCACAGATACGCAGTATTTT,CASSIRGGVTTDTQYF
TRBV6-5,TRBJ1-3,NA,NA,TGTGCCAGCAGTTACTCGGTAGCGACCTCTGGAAACACCATATATTTT,CASSYSVATSGNTIYF
TRBV7-8,TRBJ2-1,NA,TRBD2,TGTGCCAGCAGCTTAGAGGGGAGCGGGAGATCTTCGTACAATGAGCAGTTCTTC,CASSLEGSGRSSYNEQFF
TRBV28,TRBJ2-6,NA,TRBD1,TGTGCCAGCAGTGGGGACAGGGCCCCTCTCTTC,CASSGDRAPLF
TRBV30,TRBJ2-7,NA,NA,TGTGCCTGGAGTCGAGGGAGTGGCGAGCAGTACTTC,CAWSRGSGEQYF
TRBV2,TRBJ1-1,NA,NA,TGTGCCAGCAGTGAATCGAAGCCCGACAGGCGCACTGAAGCTTTCTTT,CASSESKPDRRTEAFF
TRBV6-1,TRBJ1-4,NA,TRBD1,TGTGCCAGCAGTGAAGAGGACAGGGTGAGAGAAAAACTGTTTTTT,CASSEEDRVREKLFF
TRBV30,TRBJ1-3,NA,NA,TGTGCCTGGAGAGGTCTGGGGTTGGACACCATATATTTT,CAWRGLGLDTIYF
TRBV30,TRBJ2-2,few,NA,TGTGCCTGGAGTGTCGGGTCTGGCACCGGGGAGCTGTTTTTT,CAWSVGSGTGELFF
TRBV28,TRBJ2-7,medium-sized,TRBD1,TGTGCCAGCAGCCAAAGACAGGGGGCGTATGAGCAGTACTTC,CASSQRQGAYEQYF
TRBV21-1,TRBJ2-2,NA,NA,TGTGCCAGCAGCAAGGCGGCAGGAGGAGGATTGGGGGAGCTGTTTTTT,CASSKAAGGGLGELFF
TRBV2,TRBJ2-7,NA,NA,TGTGCCAGCAGTGTCCCCCAGGGGACCCTGGGACTGGCCTACGAGCAGTACTTC,CASSVPQGTLGLAYEQYF
TRBV27,TRBJ2-1,NA,TRBD2,TGTGCCAGCAGTTACCGACTAGCGGGGGCGGACGAGCAGTTCTTC,CASSYRLAGADEQFF
TRBV4-3,TRBJ1-2,NA,TRBD1,TGCGCCAGCACAGGGGGCGCCGACTATGGCTACACCTTC,CASTGGADYGYTF
TRBV5-1,TRBJ2-5,NA,TRBD1,TGCGCCAGCAGCTTGGGACGGACAGGGGGAGAGACCCAGTACTTC,CASSLGRTGGETQYF
TRBV12-5,TRBJ1-1,NA,NA,TGTGCTAGTGGTTTGGGTTCGGGGAACACTGAAGCTTTCTTT,CASGLGSGNTEAFF
TRBV7-2,TRBJ2-3,NA,TRBD2,TGTGCCACCAATGGACTAGCGGGGGGAGATACGCAGTATTTT,CATNGLAGGDTQYF
TRBV5-6,TRBJ1-2,NA,TRBD1,TGTGCCAGCAGCTCGACCCGGGACAGGGACTATGGCTACACCTTC,CASSSTRDRDYGYTF
TRBV11-2,TRBJ2-5,NA,NA,TGTGCCAGCAGCTTAGCTAGCGCCATACGGTCGACCCAGTACTTC,CASSLASAIRSTQYF
TRBV7-2,TRBJ1-6,few,NA,TGTGCCAGCAGCTTAGTCGGGGGAAGGGGTTCACCCCTCCACTTT,CASSLVGGRGSPLHF
TRBV30,TRBJ1-4,few,TRBD1,TGTGCCTGGCGGACACCGGGACAGCATGAAAAACTGTTTTTT,CAWRTPGQHEKLFF
TRBV19,TRBJ1-1,NA,NA,TGTGCCAGTAGGGACCCAATTGGGGGGACTGAAGCTTTCTTT,CASRDPIGGTEAFF
TRBV2,TRBJ2-7,NA,NA,TGTGCCAGCAGTGTTTCGCCCGGCGGGGCCTACGAGCAGTACTTC,CASSVSPGGAYEQYF
TRBV7-7,TRBJ2-5,NA,NA,TGTGCTAGCAGCCCCCCTCAGGGTGGAGAGACCCAGTACTTC,CASSPPQGGETQYF
TRBV5-8,TRBJ2-1,NA,NA,TGTGCCAGCAGCTTCTCCTACGGGACAACTAACAATGAGCAGTTCTTC,CASSFSYGTTNNEQFF
TRBV19,TRBJ1-1,NA,NA,TGTGCCAGCAAGTTACTTGGGAACACTGAAGCTTTCTTT,CASKLLGNTEAFF
TRBV10-1,TRBJ1-2,NA,NA,TGCGCCAGCATTCCATCGGGACAAGCTAACTATGGCTACACCTTC,CASIPSGQANYGYTF
TRBV30,TRBJ2-7,few,TRBD2,TGTGCCTGGAGTGTAGGGTGGGAGGGCGGCTACGAGCAGTACTTC,CAWSVGWEGGYEQYF
TRBV19,TRBJ2-1,NA,TRBD2,TGTGCCAGTAGTATTCCTAGCGGGGACAATGAGCAGTTCTTC,CASSIPSGDNEQFF
TRBV5-1,TRBJ2-1,NA,NA,TGCGCCAGCAGCTCTGGTAGCGGAGGAAACAATGAGCAGTTCTTC,CASSSGSGGNNEQFF
TRBV19,TRBJ2-5,NA,NA,TGTGCCAGTAGTATAGTAGGACGAGAAGAGACCCAGTACTTC,CASSIVGREETQYF
TRBV19,TRBJ2-7,NA,NA,TGTGCCAGTAGTATAGCGCCAGCCTCCTACGAGCAGTACTTC,CASSIAPASYEQYF
TRBV6-5,TRBJ2-1,NA,TRBD2,TGTGCCAGCAGTTACCAACTAGCGTTCGAGCAGTTCTTC,CASSYQLAFEQFF
TRBV10-3,TRBJ2-1,NA,NA,TGTGCCGCCGGGACCAACAATGAGCAGTTCTTC,CAAGTNNEQFF
TRBV7-8,TRBJ2-7,NA,NA,TGTGCCACCGGGACACGGGGTACCTACGAGCAGTACTTC,CATGTRGTYEQYF
TRBV28,TRBJ1-1,NA,NA,TGTGCCAGCAGTTTTTCCGAGGGGAACACTGAAGCTTTCTTT,CASSFSEGNTEAFF
TRBV2,TRBJ1-4,NA,TRBD1,TGTGCCAGCAGTGATCGACAGGGAGCAACTAATGAAAAACTGTTTTTT,CASSDRQGATNEKLFF